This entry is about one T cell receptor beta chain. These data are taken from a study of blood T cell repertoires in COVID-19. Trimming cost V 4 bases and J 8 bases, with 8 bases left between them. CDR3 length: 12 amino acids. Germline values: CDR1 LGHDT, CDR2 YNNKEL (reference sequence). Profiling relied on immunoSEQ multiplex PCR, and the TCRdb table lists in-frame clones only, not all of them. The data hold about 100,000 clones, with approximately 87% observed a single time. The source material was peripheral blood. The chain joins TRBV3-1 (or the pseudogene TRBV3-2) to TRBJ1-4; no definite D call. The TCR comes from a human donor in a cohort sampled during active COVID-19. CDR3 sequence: CASSRSVEKLFF. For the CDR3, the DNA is TGTGCCAGCAGCCGATCGGTGGAAAAACTGTTTTTT.